The sequence of this TCR beta chain was determined in a study of T cells in women clearing cervical HPV infection. Whole-study context: Women with histologically confirmed HPV16-related CIN3 or worse, 2 with invasive cancer, served as cases. Findings and limits, study-wide: Richness plus V gene abundances separated cases from controls with AUC 0.65 to 0.85.

Assay used: immunoSEQ multiplex PCR; TCRdb lists only in-frame clones, some missing. Seen in this sample are around 23,000 clones; the ten most common clones hold roughly 5.9%. The CDR3 has 13 amino acids. Germline V gene lookup returns CDR1 SSHAT and CDR2 FNYEAQ (reference sequence). All participants had a single incident cervical HPV16 infection, and prevalent HPV16 infections were excluded. MY09/MY11 PCR detected cervical HPV DNA; dot-blot assigned genotypes. Details on this clone: Antigen specificity is unknown. Germline and junction disagree at one end, which may indicate a read error. The CDR3 end is not reached by the read, which stops 3 residues before it; the germline J gene fills it in.

The chain couples TRBV7-7 to TRBJ1-2; a possible D gene is TRBD1 (5 bases). Material: blood buffy coat. This clonotype was sampled from a woman between 18 and 69 years old with a cervical HPV16 infection that either progressed to CIN3+ or cleared (not recorded which). The DNA read from the CDR3 is TGTGCTAGCAGCAAGGGACTGGGCTACGAC. It translates to CASSKGLGYD. The CDR3 in full is CASSKGLGYDYTF.